A selection of T cell receptor beta chains follows, all from one sample in a study of blood T cell repertoires in COVID-19. Some clones are missing from TCRdb's copy, which holds only in-frame ones; the method was immunoSEQ multiplex PCR. The table records more than 75,000 clones, 88% of them present only once. The sample comprised peripheral blood. The source is a woman in her 70s with acute or convalescent COVID-19. The CDR3 runs from the conserved cysteine through the conserved F or W. D genes are given only for firm matches. Clone size is not always given. Where it is, it says once, few, many or a class for expanded clones.

TRBD1	TRBV30	TRBJ1-1	NA	CAWSAAGQANTEAFF	TGTGCCTGGAGCGCCGCGGGACAGGCGAACACTGAAGCTTTCTTT
NA	TRBV3-1/TRBV3-2	TRBJ2-5	NA	CASRPSLALRIQETQYF	TGTGCCAGCAGACCAAGTCTAGCCTTGAGGATCCAAGAGACCCAGTACTTC
TRBD2	TRBV3-1/TRBV3-2	TRBJ2-3	NA	CASSQDPTAGAGDTQYF	TGTGCCAGCAGCCAAGATCCCACGGCGGGAGCGGGAGATACGCAGTATTTT
NA	TRBV6-5	TRBJ1-1	NA	CASSYSGRRSTEAFF	TGTGCCAGCAGTTACTCAGGGCGGAGGAGCACTGAAGCTTTCTTT
NA	TRBV19	TRBJ2-2	NA	CASSARQNTGELFF	TGTGCCAGTAGTGCCCGACAAAACACCGGGGAGCTGTTTTTT
NA	TRBV27	TRBJ1-5	few	CASSDTGLGNQPQHF	TGTGCCAGCAGTGATACAGGGTTGGGCAATCAGCCCCAGCATTTT
NA	TRBV19	TRBJ1-6	NA	CASSIQGNSPLHF	TGTGCCAGTAGTATACAGGGAAATTCACCCCTCCACTTT
NA	TRBV25-1	TRBJ1-4	NA	CASSDSRQRTNEKLFF	TGTGCCAGCAGTGACTCCCGCCAGAGGACTAATGAAAAACTGTTTTTT
TRBD1	TRBV7-9	TRBJ1-6	NA	CASVLWAGGNSPLHF	TGTGCCAGCGTTCTGTGGGCAGGGGGTAATTCACCCCTCCACTTT
NA	TRBV20-1	TRBJ2-7	NA	CSASQGVHEQYF	TGCAGTGCTAGTCAGGGTGTCCACGAGCAGTACTTC
NA	TRBV27	TRBJ1-1	once	CASCSRVEAFF	TGTGCCAGCTGTAGCAGGGTTGAAGCTTTCTTT
TRBD1	TRBV5-4	TRBJ1-1	NA	CASSQGAPGPGTEAFF	TGTGCCAGCAGCCAGGGGGCCCCGGGCCCGGGCACTGAAGCTTTCTTT
TRBD2	TRBV4-1	TRBJ2-1	NA	CASSQGGSYNEQFF	TGCGCCAGCAGCCAAGGCGGGAGCTACAATGAGCAGTTCTTC
NA	TRBV7-6	TRBJ2-3	NA	CASSSLIAPTDTQYF	TGTGCCAGCAGCTCCCTAATAGCCCCCACAGATACGCAGTATTTT
NA	TRBV28	TRBJ1-2	NA	CASSPGLVRLGYTF	TGTGCCAGCAGTCCCGGACTTGTCAGATTGGGCTACACCTTC
NA	TRBV27	TRBJ2-1	NA	CASSFGIGEQFF	TGTGCCAGCAGTTTCGGGATTGGTGAGCAGTTCTTC
NA	TRBV24-1	TRBJ2-1	NA	CATSEIGGAHNEQFF	TGTGCCACCAGTGAAATCGGGGGAGCTCACAATGAGCAGTTCTTC
TRBD2	TRBV2	TRBJ2-2	NA	CASRIRDSGSAGELFF	TGTGCCAGCAGGATTAGGGATAGCGGGAGTGCCGGGGAGCTGTTTTTT
TRBD2	TRBV19	TRBJ2-1	once	CASSRIAGGGNEQFF	TGTGCCAGTAGTCGAATAGCGGGAGGGGGCAATGAGCAGTTCTTC
TRBD1	TRBV18	TRBJ1-1	NA	CASSARGRVTEAFF	TGTGCCAGCTCAGCAAGGGGGCGCGTCACTGAAGCTTTCTTT
NA	TRBV29-1	TRBJ1-2	NA	CSVVGGYYGYTF	TGCAGCGTTGTTGGAGGGTACTATGGCTACACCTTC
NA	TRBV9	TRBJ1-1	few	CASSARASRGTEAFF	TGTGCCAGCAGCGCCAGGGCGTCAAGGGGGACTGAAGCTTTCTTT
NA	TRBV4-1	TRBJ1-2	NA	CASSQGLANYGYTF	TGCGCCAGCAGCCAAGGACTAGCTAACTATGGCTACACCTTC
NA	TRBV5-1	TRBJ2-5	NA	CASSVNRETQYF	TGCGCCAGCAGCGTGAACCGGGAGACCCAGTACTTC
TRBD2	TRBV15	TRBJ2-1	NA	CATSRTSGSNEQFF	TGTGCCACCAGCAGGACTAGCGGGAGCAATGAGCAGTTCTTC
NA	TRBV4-2	TRBJ2-5	NA	CASSPHGPGQGRETQYF	TGTGCCAGCAGCCCTCATGGACCGGGACAAGGGAGAGAGACCCAGTACTTC
NA	TRBV29-1	TRBJ2-7	NA	CSVETVGVGNYEQYF	TGCAGCGTTGAGACTGTCGGAGTCGGGAACTACGAGCAGTACTTC
NA	TRBV7-6	TRBJ1-1	NA	CASSLEAGVITEAFF	TGTGCCAGCAGCTTAGAGGCAGGGGTGATAACTGAAGCTTTCTTT
TRBD1	TRBV3-1/TRBV3-2	TRBJ1-2	NA	CASSSRTGGSNGYTF	TGTGCCAGCAGCAGCCGGACAGGGGGCAGCAATGGCTACACCTTC
TRBD1	TRBV5-6	TRBJ1-4	NA	CASSRRQGVREKLFF	TGTGCCAGCAGCAGGAGACAGGGGGTACGAGAAAAACTGTTTTTT
NA	TRBV18	TRBJ2-3	NA	CASSPLEFSSTDTQYF	TGTGCCAGCTCACCTTTAGAATTCTCTAGCACAGATACGCAGTATTTT
TRBD1	TRBV28	TRBJ2-1	NA	CASRPPGQGAWEQFF	TGTGCCAGCAGGCCTCCGGGACAGGGGGCATGGGAGCAGTTCTTC
NA	TRBV5-6	TRBJ2-7	NA	CASSSDFSPYEQYF	TGTGCCAGCAGCTCGGACTTTTCCCCATACGAGCAGTACTTC
NA	TRBV3-1/TRBV3-2	TRBJ2-7	NA	CASSLRVGLTYEQYF	TGTGCCAGCAGTCTCAGGGTGGGATTAACCTACGAGCAGTACTTC
TRBD2	TRBV7-9	TRBJ2-3	once	CASSTGLAGKRTDTQYF	TGTGCCAGCAGCACCGGACTAGCGGGGAAACGCACAGATACGCAGTATTTT
NA	TRBV7-9	TRBJ2-6	NA	CASSLEGAGANVLTF	TGTGCCAGCAGCTTAGAAGGGGCGGGGGCCAACGTCCTGACTTTC
TRBD2	TRBV5-1	TRBJ2-3	NA	CASSSPGLAAPDTQYF	TGCGCCAGCAGCTCACCGGGACTAGCGGCGCCAGATACGCAGTATTTT